The text below deals with one T cell receptor (beta chain). Its target is unknown. The data belong to a study of cytomegalovirus exposure and HLA in healthy donors. Study outcomes and limitations: It was only CMV serostatus that was available as immune exposure information. It was reportedly the case that the classifier diagnosed cytomegalovirus status with high specificity and sensitivity.

The CDR3 spans 12 residues. Trimming shortened V by 0 bases and J by 11 bases, and 11 bases separated the two germline ends. In germline, CDR1 is SGHAT, CDR2 FQNNGV. This PCR relied on a set of 60 Vbeta primers and 13 Jbeta primers. Measured with immunoSEQ multiplex PCR; TCRdb has only the in-frame clones, and not every one. Its table lists about 140,000 clones. The chain is built from TRBV11-2 and TRBJ2-7; the D gene is possibly TRBD1 (6 bases). Source material: PBMCs. The TCR comes from a male donor in good health and CMV-seronegative. CDR3 DNA: TGTGCCAGCAGCTTAGATCAGCGACAGGAGTACTTC. Encoded protein: CASSLDQRQEYF.